This entry lists 28 T cell receptor beta chains sequenced from one sample in a study of blood T cell repertoires in COVID-19. Profiling relied on immunoSEQ multiplex PCR, and the TCRdb table lists in-frame clones only, not all of them. The profile shows some 190,000 clones, around 85% of them singletons. Sequencing was carried out using peripheral blood. All receptors come from an older woman with acute or convalescent COVID-19.

The rearrangement links TRBV30 to TRBJ2-7, with 11 bases identical to TRBD1. This CDR3 comprises 15 residues. The J segment lost 3 bases and the V segment lost 0 bases, leaving 4 bases of the junction unmatched. Germline CDR1 reads GTSNPN; CDR2 reads SVGIG (reference sequence). This CDR3 reads CAWSVPDRGHYEQYF. The CDR3 nucleotides read TGTGCCTGGAGTGTACCGGACAGGGGGCACTACGAGCAGTACTTC. The full variable domain, completed using reference TRBV30 and TRBJ2-7, is SQTIHQWPATLVQPVGSPLSLECTVEGTSNPNLYWYRQAAGRGLQLLFYSVGIGQISSEVPQNLSASRPQDRQFILSSKKLLLSDSGFYLCAWSVPDRGHYEQYFGPGTRLTVT.

The chain recombines TRBV7-8 with TRBJ2-1, with D possibly being TRBD1 (5 bases). There are 15 residues in the CDR3. The V gene's germline CDR1 is SGHVS and CDR2 FQNEAQ. V lost 5 bases and J lost 6, with 17 bases in between. The CDR3, as DNA: TGTGCCAGCAGCCCCGAAGGGGTTCCTAGCAATGAGCAGTTCTTC. Protein: CASSPEGVPSNEQFF.

V is TRBV10-1 and J is TRBJ1-3; no firm D call. Between the trimmed V and J ends, which lost 5 bases and 10 bases, there was a span of 9 bases. Germline V CDR1 and CDR2: WNHNN, SYGVQD (reference sequence). The CDR3 loop spans 11 amino acids. CDR3 DNA sequence: TGCGCCAGCAGTCTCGGGTGGACCATATATTTT. Its translation is CASSLGWTIYF.

V gene TRBV27 combines with J gene TRBJ1-6, with D unclear. Between the trimmed V and J ends, which lost 2 bases and 2 bases, there was a span of 10 bases. The CDR3 consists of 16 residues. From germline, CDR1 is MNHEY and CDR2 SMNVEV (reference sequence). CDR3 sequence reads: CASSLIYKAYNSPLHF. In DNA form, the CDR3 reads TGTGCCAGCAGTTTAATCTATAAAGCCTATAATTCACCCCTCCACTTT.

The rearrangement links TRBV28 to TRBJ1-5; no firm D call. The germline V gene encodes CDR1 MDHEN and CDR2 SYDVKM. This CDR3 has 16 amino acids. V lost 6 bases to trimming and J lost 11 bases, with 26 bases between them. CDR3: CASRPQGGQMAWSQHF. The CDR3 DNA sequence: TGTGCCAGCAGACCTCAAGGCGGGCAGATGGCATGGTCCCAGCATTTT.

The chain couples TRBV5-1 to TRBJ2-3, with TRBD2 matching 7 bases. V dropped 4 bases and J dropped 2; count of bases not matched to a gene: 7. The CDR3 loop spans 15 amino acids. CDR1 and CDR2 (germline): SGHRS, YFSETQ. CDR3 DNA sequence: TGCGCCAGCAGCGTCGACGGGAGGCTCACAGATACGCAGTATTTT. Protein: CASSVDGRLTDTQYF.

The rearrangement links TRBV28 to TRBJ1-2; 7 nucleotides match TRBD1. The V gene's germline CDR1 is MDHEN and CDR2 SYDVKM. CDR3 length: 13 residues. J gave up 4 bases and V 5 bases, and 4 bases lay outside the gene matches. CDR3 region: CASSPGGLYGYTF. CDR3 sequence (DNA): TGTGCCAGCAGTCCAGGGGGGCTCTATGGCTACACCTTC.

This chain links TRBV5-5 with TRBJ1-1, with D tentatively TRBD1 (5 bases). Germline V gene sequence: CDR1 SGHKS, CDR2 YYEKEE (reference sequence). The CDR3 spans 16 residues. Trimming removed 1 base at V and 0 bases at J, with 13 bases between. The CDR3 DNA reads TGTGCCAGCAGCTTGACGGCGGGGACTGTGAACACTGAAGCTTTCTTT. Translated, it gives CASSLTAGTVNTEAFF.

This clone was seen only once. This chain joins TRBV5-6 and TRBJ1-1, with D perhaps matching TRBD1 (6 bases). CDR3 length equals 14 residues. CDR1 SGHDT and CDR2 YYEEEE come from the germline V gene. Trimming shortened V by 4 bases and J by 3 bases, and 13 bases separated the two germline ends. The CDR3 region has the DNA TGTGCCAGCAGCACCGGGACATGGTACACTGAAGCTTTCTTT. This sequence encodes CASSTGTWYTEAFF.

This clone was detected only a few times. The rearrangement joins TRBV6-6 to TRBJ1-5; D is unresolved. Per germline, CDR1 MNHNY and CDR2 SVGAGI (reference sequence). V was pared by 2 bases and J by 4 bases, with 12 bases between. This CDR3 has 15 amino acids. The CDR3, as DNA: TGTGCCAGCAGTTACGGGCAGTTTGGGAATCAGCCCCAGCATTTT. This codes for CASSYGQFGNQPQHF.

The chain carries TRBV18 and TRBJ2-1, with 7 bases lining up with TRBD2. The V segment lost 0 bases and the J segment 5 bases; nucleotides outside the gene matches: 10. In germline, CDR1 is KGHSH, CDR2 LQKENI. This CDR3 region has 17 residues. The CDR3, as DNA: TGTGCCAGCTCACCACCTATGGGGGGGAAGGGGCACAATGAGCAGTTCTTC. Translated, it gives CASSPPMGGKGHNEQFF. Drawing the rest from reference TRBV18 and TRBJ2-1, the complete variable domain is NAGVMQNPRHLVRRRGQEARLRCSPMKGHSHVYWYRQLPEEGLKFMVYLQKENIIDESGMPKERFSAEFPKEGPSILRIQQVVRGDSAAYFCASSPPMGGKGHNEQFFGPGTRLTVL.

This rearrangement joins TRBV7-8 to TRBJ1-3, with D perhaps TRBD1 (5 bases). This CDR3 region has 14 residues. With 2 bases removed from V and 2 bases from J, the gap between germline ends came to 7 bases. Germline lookup yields CDR1 SGHVS and CDR2 FQNEAQ. CDR3 protein: CASSLRRAGNTIYF. The CDR3 DNA reads as TGTGCCAGCAGCTTACGCAGGGCTGGAAACACCATATATTTT.

CDR3 residues: CASSAPTGPSFNEQFF. The CDR3 DNA reads as TGTGCCAGCAGCGCCCCGACAGGCCCCAGCTTCAATGAGCAGTTCTTC. V gene TRBV9 combines with J gene TRBJ2-1; the D gene is possibly TRBD1 (6 bases). Trimming pared 3 bases from V and 6 bases from J, leaving 19 bases between. This CDR3 is built from 16 residues. Germline CDR1 reads SGDLS; CDR2 reads YYNGEE.

This clone was counted between two and nine times. The chain carries TRBV6-5 and TRBJ2-1; 9 bases fit TRBD1. Germline CDR1 reads MNHEY; CDR2 reads SVGAGI. This CDR3 is built from 15 residues. Unmatched junction bases numbered 6, after V lost 6 bases and J lost 3 bases. The CDR3 sequence: CASRTGQGYYNEQFF. In DNA, the CDR3 is TGTGCCAGCAGGACAGGACAGGGGTACTACAATGAGCAGTTCTTC.

The chain employs TRBV6-6 and TRBJ2-7; possible D gene TRBD1, 6 bases. V was pared by 9 bases and J by 2 bases, with 20 bases between. Germline V gene sequence: CDR1 MNHNY, CDR2 SVGAGI (reference sequence). CDR3 length: 15 residues. The CDR3 protein is CASGNGGHTTYEQYV. The CDR3 DNA reads as TGTGCCAGTGGGAATGGGGGCCACACCACCTACGAGCAGTACGTC.

The chain has TRBV28 and TRBJ1-6; 7 bases agree with TRBD1. The CDR3 extends over 15 amino acids. Unmatched junction bases numbered 9, after V lost 4 bases and J lost 9 bases. Germline V CDR1 and CDR2: MDHEN, SYDVKM. For the CDR3, the DNA is TGTGCCAGCAGTTACCGAAGGGGGCAGAGTTCACCCCTCCACTTT. Translating gives CASSYRRGQSSPLHF.

This chain connects TRBV19 to TRBJ1-1; D gene uncertain. The CDR3 extends over 14 amino acids. Between the trimmed V and J ends, which lost 9 bases and 1 base, there was a span of 15 bases. Germline CDR1 is LNHDA and CDR2 is SQIVND (reference sequence). The CDR3 sequence: CASGPGLGNTEAFF. CDR3 bases: TGTGCCAGCGGCCCGGGATTGGGGAACACTGAAGCTTTCTTT. The full variable domain, completed using reference TRBV19 and TRBJ1-1, is DGGITQSPKYLFRKEGQNVTLSCEQNLNHDAMYWYRQDPGQGLRLIYYSQIVNDFQKGDIAEGYSVSREKKESFPLTVTSAQKNPTAFYLCASGPGLGNTEAFFGQGTRLTVV.

The chain combines TRBV5-1 with TRBJ1-4; 8 nucleotides align to TRBD1. V trimming: 4 bases; J trimming: 8 bases; junction bases outside the gene matches: 16. From germline, CDR1 is SGHRS and CDR2 YFSETQ. CDR3 size: 17 residues. CDR3 bases: TGCGCCAGCAGCCCTGGACAGGGCAGGGTCTCATCGGAAAAACTGTTTTTT. It encodes CASSPGQGRVSSEKLFF.

Regarding this clone: A junction end diverges from the germline sequence, so it may reflect a read error. The rearrangement joins TRBV7-8 to TRBJ2-3; TRBD2 aligns across 7 bases. Germline V CDR1 and CDR2: SGHVS, FQNEAQ. The length of the CDR3 is 15 residues. The CDR3 spells CASSLRGDLLAPPHF. CDR3 DNA sequence: TGTGCCAGCAGCCTTCGCGGAGATCTACTAGCGCCACCCCATTTT. Variable domain in full (rest from reference TRBV7-8 and TRBJ2-3): GAGVSQSPRYKVAKRGQDVALRCDPISGHVSLFWYQQALGQGPEFLTYFQNEAQLDKSGLPSDRFFAERPEGSVSTLKIQRTQQEDSAVYLCASSLRGDLLAPPHFGPGTRLTVL.

The V and J genes are TRBV11-2 and TRBJ1-4, with TRBD1 matching 7 bases. Trimming removed 3 bases from V and 10 bases from J; junction bases left unmatched: 5. Per the germline V gene, CDR1 is SGHAT and CDR2 is FQNNGV. There are 13 residues in the CDR3. The CDR3 region has the DNA TGTGCCAGCAGCTTTCAGGGGGTACGAAAACTGTTTTTT. This gives the protein CASSFQGVRKLFF.

The J gene is TRBJ1-6, the V gene TRBV6-1; 8 bases fit TRBD1. From germline, CDR1 is MNHNS and CDR2 SASEGT. The CDR3 has 20 residues. The V segment lost 1 base and the J segment 1 base; nucleotides outside the gene matches: 12. This CDR3 is CASSEDGPTGVLSYNSPLHF. The CDR3 nucleotides read TGTGCCAGCAGTGAAGATGGTCCGACAGGGGTATTATCCTATAATTCACCCCTCCACTTT.

The J gene is TRBJ2-3, the V gene TRBV18; 9 bases match TRBD2. This CDR3 has 17 amino acids. The J segment lost 1 base and the V segment lost 0 bases, leaving 5 bases of the junction unmatched. CDR1 is KGHSH and CDR2 is LQKENI in the germline V gene. This chain's CDR3 is CASSPPSSGGGTDTQYF. The CDR3 bases are TGTGCCAGCTCACCACCGAGTAGCGGGGGCGGCACAGATACGCAGTATTTT.

CDR3 region: CASSTLPGQGAQGQPQHF. Here the CDR3 DNA reads TGTGCCAGCTCAACACTACCGGGACAGGGGGCGCAAGGTCAGCCCCAGCATTTT. The genes are TRBV18 and TRBJ1-5; the match to TRBD1 covers 12 bases. Per germline, CDR1 KGHSH and CDR2 LQKENI. Trimming cost V 5 bases and J 6 bases; bases outside gene matches: 14. The CDR3 is made up of 18 amino acids.

The chain joins TRBV3-1 (or the pseudogene TRBV3-2) to TRBJ1-1, with D tentatively TRBD1 (6 bases). CDR1 is LGHDT and CDR2 is YNNKEL in the germline V gene (reference sequence). V dropped 0 bases and J dropped 0 bases, with 17 bases sitting between them. The CDR3 consists of 18 residues. The CDR3 region has the DNA TGTGCCAGCAGCCAAGAAGCGCCAACAGGGCTTTTGAACACTGAAGCTTTCTTT. This encodes CASSQEAPTGLLNTEAFF.

V is TRBV15 and J is TRBJ1-5, with 9 nucleotides matching TRBD1. This CDR3 has 18 amino acids. The ends lost 1 base at V and 3 bases at J; junction bases unmatched: 10. Germline values: CDR1 LNHNV, CDR2 YYDKDF (reference sequence). DNA for the CDR3: TGTGCCACCAGCAGAGGGTTTGGGACAGGGACTTCCAATCAGCCCCAGCATTTT. This gives the protein CATSRGFGTGTSNQPQHF.

The genes are TRBV2 and TRBJ1-6, with D possibly TRBD1 on 6 matching bases. Per germline, CDR1 SNHLY and CDR2 FYNNEI. The V and J ends lost 1 base and 6 bases respectively, with 10 bases between them. This CDR3 region has 15 residues. CDR3 protein: CASSEVNRVNSPLHF. For the CDR3, the DNA is TGTGCCAGCAGTGAAGTTAACAGGGTTAATTCACCCCTCCACTTT.

The V and J genes are TRBV3-1 (or the pseudogene TRBV3-2) and TRBJ2-7, with a tentative D call TRBD2 (6 bases). The germline V gene has CDR1 LGHDT and CDR2 YNNKEL (reference sequence). V lost 1 base to trimming and J lost 4 bases, with 8 bases between them. CDR3 length equals 13 residues. The CDR3 is CASSQGRGYEQYF. CDR3 coding DNA: TGTGCCAGCAGCCAAGGCCGGGGGTACGAGCAGTACTTC.

The chain couples TRBV28 to TRBJ2-1; TRBD1 is a possible D gene (5 bases). V was cut by 2 bases and J by 7 bases, with 12 bases left in between. The germline gives CDR1 MDHEN, CDR2 SYDVKM. CDR3 length equals 14 residues. Written as DNA, the CDR3 is TGTGCCAGCAGTTTACATCGGACACCTAATGAGCAGTTCTTC. Translation: CASSLHRTPNEQFF. Drawing the rest from reference TRBV28 and TRBJ2-1, the complete variable domain is DVKVTQSSRYLVKRTGEKVFLECVQDMDHENMFWYRQDPGLGLRLIYFSYDVKMKEKGDIPEGYSVSREKKERFSLILESASTNQTSMYLCASSLHRTPNEQFFGPGTRLTVL.